The 26 T cell receptor beta chains below were found in one sample sequenced in a study of PD-L1 blockade in urothelial cancer. Repertoires were generated with immunoSEQ multiplex PCR, while TCRdb's copy carries only in-frame clones and drops some. Among tens of thousands of clones listed, roughly 80% were seen once. The source was PBMCs, collected around atezolizumab (anti-PD-L1) treatment. The origin of the receptors is a man in his 70s with urothelial cancer.

The chain links TRBV4-1 to TRBJ2-7; tentative D call: TRBD2 (6 bases). Germline assignment: CDR1 MGHRA and CDR2 YSYEKL. The CDR3 contains 15 residues. V was shortened by 1 base and J by 0 bases, with 10 bases between the two germline ends. The CDR3 here is CASSQAAGPSYEQYF. The CDR3 DNA sequence: TGCGCCAGCAGCCAAGCAGCGGGCCCCTCCTACGAGCAGTACTTC.

The rearrangement joins TRBV5-6 to TRBJ1-5; no clear D gene. Germline values: CDR1 SGHDT, CDR2 YYEEEE. V lost 1 base and J lost 5, with 7 bases in between. The CDR3 is 13 amino acids. As DNA, the CDR3 is TGTGCCAGCAGCTTGAACGGGGATCAGCCCCAGCATTTT. It specifies CASSLNGDQPQHF. Using reference TRBV5-6 and TRBJ1-5 for the parts outside the CDR3, the full variable domain is DAGVTQSPTHLIKTRGQQVTLRCSPKSGHDTVSWYQQALGQGPQFIFQYYEEEERQRGNFPDRFSGHQFPNYSSELNVNALLLGDSALYLCASSLNGDQPQHFGDGTRLSIL.

This chain connects TRBV7-9 to TRBJ2-7; 9 nucleotides line up with TRBD2. Germline-derived CDR1 and CDR2 are SEHNR and FQNEAQ (reference sequence). The CDR3 has 16 residues. The V gene end was trimmed by 6 bases and the J gene end by 3 bases; junction bases not matched to a gene: 12. The CDR3 is CASRPTGAGGNYEQYF. In nucleotides, the CDR3 is TGTGCCAGCAGGCCGACGGGAGCGGGAGGTAACTACGAGCAGTACTTC.

The rearrangement links TRBV30 to TRBJ1-3; a possible D gene is TRBD1 (6 bases). Germline V CDR1 and CDR2: GTSNPN, SVGIG (reference sequence). The ends were cut back, 2 bases at V and 3 bases at J, with 14 bases in the middle. The CDR3 has 15 amino acids. DNA of the CDR3: TGTGCCTGGAGTTTCACAGGGCTTGGTGGAAACACCATATATTTT. It codes for CAWSFTGLGGNTIYF.

The chain is built from TRBV6-6 and TRBJ2-7; D perhaps matches TRBD2 (6 bases). Germline CDR1 is MNHNY and CDR2 is SVGAGI (reference sequence). This CDR3 comprises 14 residues. Trimming stripped 6 bases from V and 1 base from J, with 13 bases between. The DNA of the CDR3 is TGTGCCAGCAGACACCGGGACTTTTCCTACGAGCAGTACTTC. It yields the protein CASRHRDFSYEQYF.

The V call is TRBV18, the J call TRBJ2-5; no firm D call. The J call is uncertain, as TRBJ2-7 better fits the DNA end. The CDR3 runs 14 residues. CDR1 and CDR2 from the germline V gene are KGHSH and LQKENI. CDR3: CASSLGPTPYEQYF. CDR3 DNA sequence: TGTGCCAGCTCACTGGGCCCTACCCCCTACGAGCAGTACTTC.

The chain recombines TRBV15 with TRBJ2-1; the match to TRBD1 covers 10 bases. The J segment lost 0 bases and the V segment lost 0 bases, leaving 2 bases of the junction unmatched. The germline V gene encodes CDR1 LNHNV and CDR2 YYDKDF (reference sequence). This CDR3 has 17 residues. The CDR3 nucleotides are TGTGCCACCAGCAGAGATTGGACAGGGGGCTCCTACAATGAGCAGTTCTTC. Its protein is CATSRDWTGGSYNEQFF. Variable domain in full (rest from reference TRBV15 and TRBJ2-1): DAMVIQNPRYQVTQFGKPVTLSCSQTLNHNVMYWYQQKSSQAPKLLFHYYDKDFNNEADTPDNFQSRRPNTSFCFLDIRSPGLGDTAMYLCATSRDWTGGSYNEQFFGPGTRLTVL.

The gene calls are TRBV4-1 and TRBJ2-2; 9 bases are shared with TRBD2. Trimming removed 4 bases from V and 3 bases from J; junction bases left unmatched: 6. Per germline, CDR1 MGHRA and CDR2 YSYEKL. The CDR3 is 16 residues long. CDR3 nucleotides: TGCGCCAGCAGCCCTCGTGGCGGGGGGGACACCGGGGAGCTGTTTTTT. This translates into CASSPRGGGDTGELFF.

The V call is TRBV11-2, the J call TRBJ2-4; unclear D gene. The CDR3 loop spans 13 amino acids. CDR1 is SGHAT, CDR2 FQNNGV, per germline. V gave up 0 bases and J gave up 2 bases, with 2 bases separating them. CDR3 sequence (DNA): TGTGCCAGCAGCTTAGATACCAAAAACATTCAGTACTTC. Protein sequence: CASSLDTKNIQYF.

This clone has only one observation. Other DNA sequences in this sample translate to the same CDR3. V usage is TRBV18 and J usage is TRBJ2-1; possible D gene TRBD1, 5 bases. Trimming cost V 3 bases and J 5 bases, with 8 bases left between them. CDR3 size: 13 residues. The germline gives CDR1 KGHSH, CDR2 LQKENI. CDR3 loop: CASSPGRDNEQFF. The CDR3 nucleotides read TGTGCCAGCTCACCGGGCAGGGACAATGAGCAGTTCTTC.

This chain connects TRBV28 to TRBJ1-1, with D hard to call. This CDR3 comprises 12 residues. The germline V and J ends were trimmed by 2 bases and 7 bases, with 8 bases remaining between them. Germline CDR1 reads MDHEN; CDR2 reads SYDVKM. CDR3 DNA: TGTGCCAGCAGTTTACTGAGAGGTGAAGCTTTCTTT. Protein sequence: CASSLLRGEAFF.

The V gene is TRBV4-1, the J gene TRBJ2-5, with TRBD2 matching over 13 bases. This CDR3 region has 16 residues. Losses at the gene ends were 4 bases for V and 5 bases for J; bases not matched to a gene: 7. In germline, CDR1 is MGHRA, CDR2 YSYEKL. The CDR3 DNA reads TGCGCCAGCAGCCTCGGACTAGCGGGAGTTAGTGAGACCCAGTACTTC. Translation: CASSLGLAGVSETQYF.

This chain links TRBV30 with TRBJ2-2, with a tentative D call TRBD2 (5 bases). The germline V and J ends were trimmed by 5 bases and 1 base, with 8 bases remaining between them. Germline assignment: CDR1 GTSNPN and CDR2 SVGIG (reference sequence). CDR3 length: 13 residues. DNA of the CDR3: TGTGCCTGGGCGGGCCAGAACACCGGGGAGCTGTTTTTT. It is translated as CAWAGQNTGELFF.

This rearrangement joins TRBV14 to TRBJ1-3, with 7 bases aligning to TRBD1. This CDR3 is 16 amino acids long. V lost 4 bases and J lost 0; bases outside the gene matches: 6. The V gene's germline CDR1 is SGHDN and CDR2 FVKESK. The CDR3 region is CASSLRRQGSGNTIYF. CDR3 coding DNA: TGTGCCAGCAGCCTCAGACGACAGGGCTCTGGAAACACCATATATTTT.

The gene calls are TRBV6-1 and TRBJ2-1, with 9 positions matching TRBD1. Trimming at V came to 4 bases and at J to 6 bases, leaving 7 bases not matched to a gene. This CDR3 contains 15 residues. The germline CDR1 and CDR2 sequences are MNHNS and SASEGT. The CDR3 region has the DNA TGTGCCAGCAGTGTTCACCGGGACAGGGCCAATGAGCAGTTCTTC. This translates into CASSVHRDRANEQFF.

This chain uses TRBV5-4 with TRBJ2-5; 8 positions agree with TRBD1. The germline CDR1 and CDR2 sequences are SGHNT and YYREEE (reference sequence). The CDR3 runs to 14 residues. V shed 4 bases, J shed 3 bases, and the junction held 5 bases outside the gene matches. CDR3 DNA: TGTGCCAGCAGCCCCCCGGACAGGGAAGAGACCCAGTACTTC. Translated: CASSPPDREETQYF.

This clone has just a few counts. The rearrangement joins TRBV30 to TRBJ1-1, with D hard to call. Trimming took 1 base from V and 3 from J, leaving 12 bases between them. CDR3 length: 14 residues. CDR1 is GTSNPN, CDR2 SVGIG, per germline (reference sequence). The CDR3 bases are TGTGCCTGGAGTGCCCTCCGGGAATACACTGAAGCTTTCTTT. Its protein product is CAWSALREYTEAFF.

The chain recombines TRBV6-4 with TRBJ2-1; the D is unclear. Germline CDR1 MRHNA, CDR2 SNTAGT. The ends were cut back, 0 bases at V and 6 bases at J, with 9 bases in the middle. There are 14 residues in the CDR3. CDR3 DNA: TGTGCCAGCAGTGACTCTTTAGTTTCCAATGAGCAGTTCTTC. Its protein product is CASSDSLVSNEQFF.

The CDR3 sequence is CASSIQLADEQYF. The CDR3, as DNA: TGTGCCAGTAGTATTCAGCTAGCGGACGAGCAGTACTTC. V and J are TRBV19 and TRBJ2-7; 7 nucleotides align to TRBD2. The CDR3 runs 13 residues. The ends lost 3 bases at V and 5 bases at J; junction bases unmatched: 4. Germline V lookup: CDR1 LNHDA, CDR2 SQIVND (reference sequence).

V usage is TRBV6-5 and J usage is TRBJ2-7; possible D gene TRBD1, 7 bases. Germline CDR1 reads MNHEY; CDR2 reads SVGAGI. Trimming pared 3 bases from V and 4 bases from J, leaving 16 bases between. The CDR3 runs 15 residues. In DNA form, the CDR3 reads TGTGCCAGCAGTTATCAGGGGGGCAGGGGGTACGAGCAGTACTTC. Its protein product is CASSYQGGRGYEQYF.

V usage is TRBV7-2 and J usage is TRBJ2-2; 9 bases agree with TRBD2. The J segment lost 4 bases and the V segment lost 5 bases, leaving 5 bases of the junction unmatched. The CDR3 covers 15 residues. Germline CDR1 reads SGHTA; CDR2 reads FQGNSA. CDR3 loop: CASSPSGTLTGELFF. The CDR3 DNA sequence: TGTGCCAGCAGCCCTAGCGGGACCCTCACCGGGGAGCTGTTTTTT.

This rearrangement joins TRBV27 to TRBJ1-1; D might be TRBD1 (5 bases). The CDR3 has 13 amino acids. V was pared by 7 bases and J by 6 bases, with 15 bases between. Germline V CDR1 and CDR2: MNHEY, SMNVEV (reference sequence). The CDR3 loop reads CASKMGGAAEAFF. DNA for the CDR3: TGTGCCAGCAAAATGGGGGGAGCGGCTGAAGCTTTCTTT.

The chain recombines TRBV25-1 with TRBJ1-1; 8 positions match TRBD1. Losses at the gene ends were 2 bases for V and 10 bases for J; bases not matched to a gene: 6. This CDR3 comprises 13 residues. Looked up from germline, CDR1 is MGHDK and CDR2 is SYGVNS. The CDR3 is CASSERDRSGAFF. CDR3 sequence (DNA): TGTGCCAGCAGTGAACGGGACAGGTCGGGAGCTTTCTTT.

The V call is TRBV6-6, the J call TRBJ2-7; TRBD1 aligns across 9 bases. Per germline, CDR1 MNHNY and CDR2 SVGAGI (reference sequence). V lost 6 bases to trimming and J lost 2 bases; unmatched junction nucleotides: 8. CDR3 length: 15 residues. The DNA of the CDR3 is TGTGCCAGCAGCGCACCGGGGACAGGGACCTACGAGCAGTACTTC. It translates to CASSAPGTGTYEQYF.

This chain connects TRBV1 to TRBJ2-7; the table's D gene call, TRBD2, was not cross checked with the DNA. TRBV1 is classified as a pseudogene. CDR3 length: 17 amino acids. CDR3 sequence (DNA): TGCACCAGCAGCCAAGATCTAAAAGCGGGGAGCTCCTACGAGCAGTACTTC. It translates to CTSSQDLKAGSSYEQYF.

V and J are TRBV6-1 and TRBJ2-6; D is uncertain. Germline-derived CDR1 and CDR2 are MNHNS and SASEGT. The V gene lost 3 bases and the J gene lost 0 bases, with 3 bases spanning the gap. The CDR3 runs to 14 residues. CDR3 region: CASSEYSGANVLTF. Here the CDR3 DNA reads TGTGCCAGCAGTGAGTACTCTGGGGCCAACGTCCTGACTTTC.